This TCR beta chain appears in the sequencing data of a study of technical replicates of blood from several donors. V trimming: 6 bases; J trimming: 5 bases; junction bases outside the gene matches: 7. Germline CDR1 is MNHNS and CDR2 is SASEGT. CDR3 length equals 15 residues. Profiling relied on immunoSEQ multiplex PCR, and the TCRdb table lists in-frame clones only, not all of them. The sample holds tens of thousands of clones, about 95% seen once. This clonotype was sampled from a human donor in good health. The V gene is TRBV6-1, the J gene TRBJ2-7; 13 bases agree with TRBD2. Material: T cells isolated from PBMCs. The CDR3 nucleotides read TGTGCCAGCAGAGTACTAGCGGGAGGGTTCAACGAGCAGTACTTC. Translation: CASRVLAGGFNEQYF.